This T cell receptor beta chain appears in the sequencing data of a study of spatial heterogeneity in lung cancer. Study-level background: Detection consistently captured more beta-chain sequences than alpha-chain sequences.

MiXCR was run by TCRdb on the 5' RACE reads, yielding one entry per CDR3 protein. The profile shows fewer than 20,000 distinct CDR3 sequences, about 20% of them singletons. Deletions cut 4 bases from V and 2 bases from J, with 9 bases between. The CDR3 spans 13 residues. Germline assignment: CDR1 MNHEY and CDR2 SVGAGI. Study results and limitations: Blood carried ubiquitous expanded tumor TCRs more at resection than follow-up.

This clonotype was recorded at least ten times. Its specificity is unknown. Time point noted: sample taken at primary tumor resection. From tumor, nontumor lung or frozen PBMC, whole RNA was taken unsorted for sequencing. The genes are TRBV6-5 and TRBJ2-7, with D perhaps TRBD1 or TRBD2 (5 bases each). The sequencing here drew on PBMCs, taken at surgery. This TCR was recovered from a male donor with early-stage non-small cell lung cancer. The CDR3 loop is CASSFGTTYEQYF. The CDR3 bases are TGTGCCAGCAGTTTCGGGACGACCTACGAGCAGTACTTC.